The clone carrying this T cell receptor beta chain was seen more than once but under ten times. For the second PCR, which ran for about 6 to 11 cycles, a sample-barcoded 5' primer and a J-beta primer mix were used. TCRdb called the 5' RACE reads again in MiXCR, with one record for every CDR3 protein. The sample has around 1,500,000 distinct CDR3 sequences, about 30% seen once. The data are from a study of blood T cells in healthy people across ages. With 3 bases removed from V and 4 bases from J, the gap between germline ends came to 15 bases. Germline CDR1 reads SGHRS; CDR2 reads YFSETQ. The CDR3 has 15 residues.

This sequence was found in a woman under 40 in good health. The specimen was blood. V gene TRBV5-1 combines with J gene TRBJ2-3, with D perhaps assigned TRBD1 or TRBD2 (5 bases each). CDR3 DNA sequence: TGCGCCAGCAGCTCCGGGACGGCTATCCCAGATACGCAGTATTTT. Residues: CASSSGTAIPDTQYF. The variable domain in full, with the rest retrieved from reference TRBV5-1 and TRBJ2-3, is KAGVTQTPRYLIKTRGQQVTLSCSPISGHRSVSWYQQTPGQGLQFLFEYFSETQRNKGNFPGRFSGRQFSNSRSEMNVSTLELGDSALYLCASSSGTAIPDTQYFGPGTRLTVL.